Following are 2 T cell receptor beta chains from one sample sequenced in a study of blood T cell repertoires in COVID-19. TCRdb's copy holds only in-frame clones and misses some; the assay was immunoSEQ multiplex PCR. The table records over 350,000 clones, more than 85% of them present only once. The specimen sequenced was PBMCs or T cells enriched from blood (not recorded which). These receptors all stem from a woman aged 40 to 55 who had been exposed to COVID-19.

This chain connects TRBV18 to TRBJ2-1, with TRBD1 identical over 7 bases. Trimming took 6 bases from V and 3 from J; bases not matched to a gene: 5. CDR1 KGHSH and CDR2 LQKENI come from the germline V gene. This CDR3 comprises 14 residues. The CDR3 DNA reads as TGTGCCAGCTCGTTTGGACAGGACTACAATGAGCAGTTCTTC. Translation gives CASSFGQDYNEQFF.

The chain employs TRBV25-1 and TRBJ1-1, with 7 bases matching TRBD1. The junction had 6 bases not matched to a gene; V was cut back by 6 bases and J by 5 bases. The germline CDR1 and CDR2 sequences are MGHDK and SYGVNS. The CDR3 is made up of 13 amino acids. CDR3 residues: CASRRQGWTEAFF. The CDR3 DNA reads as TGTGCCAGCAGGCGACAGGGTTGGACTGAAGCTTTCTTT.